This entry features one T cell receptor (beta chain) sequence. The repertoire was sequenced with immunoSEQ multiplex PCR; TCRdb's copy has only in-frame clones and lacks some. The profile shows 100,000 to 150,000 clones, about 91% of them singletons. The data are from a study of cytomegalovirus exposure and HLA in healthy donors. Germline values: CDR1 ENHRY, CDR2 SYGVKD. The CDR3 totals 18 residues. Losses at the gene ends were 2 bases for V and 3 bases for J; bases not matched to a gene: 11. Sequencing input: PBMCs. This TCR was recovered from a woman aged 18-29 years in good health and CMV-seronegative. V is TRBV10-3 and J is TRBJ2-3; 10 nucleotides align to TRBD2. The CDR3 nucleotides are TGTGCCATCAGTGAGACTAGCGGGACAAACAGCCAGACAGATACGCAGTATTTT. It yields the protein CAISETSGTNSQTDTQYF.